The rows below give T cell receptor beta chains drawn from one sample of a study of blood T cells in healthy people across ages. Each CDR3 protein gets one entry after TCRdb re-called the 5' RACE reads with MiXCR. The profile shows some 560,000 distinct CDR3 sequences, 25% to 35% of them singletons. The sample was also linked to a second study, of T cells of mothers and their children.

Sequencing was carried out using blood. These receptor sequences come from a boy younger than 10 in good health. The CDR3 runs from the conserved cysteine through the conserved F or W. Each record gives: V gene, J gene, D gene, CDR3 protein. A D gene is named only where the DNA matches it firmly.

>TRBV6-6|TRBJ2-3|TRBD2
CASSPRSGGETDTQYF
>TRBV3-1|TRBJ2-5|TRBD2
CASSQEWAGGLETQYF
>TRBV2|TRBJ2-2|NA
CASSERGVNTGELFF
>TRBV29-1|TRBJ2-5|NA
CSVEVWQGETQYF
>TRBV12-3/TRBV12-4|TRBJ2-3|TRBD2
CASSGTSGGTDTQYF
>TRBV3-1|TRBJ1-2|NA
CASSQGSQTGYGYTF
>TRBV29-1|TRBJ2-3|NA
CSVDITSTDTQYF
>TRBV10-3|TRBJ1-1|TRBD1
CAISGRDRGTEAFF
>TRBV20-1|TRBJ2-3|TRBD1
CSATDRGTQYF
>TRBV4-1|TRBJ2-5|TRBD1
CASSPGTGGVETQYF